This T cell receptor (beta chain) was sequenced during a study of blood T cell repertoires in COVID-19. Study-level background: Sites across the United States, Italy and Spain contributed samples from acute and convalescent COVID-19. The cDNA or gDNA used as material had been derived from T cells, B-cell-depleted T cells, or PBMCs.

The V gene's germline CDR1 is LNHDA and CDR2 SQIVND (reference sequence). V lost 5 bases and J lost 5, with 3 bases in between. The CDR3 totals 10 residues. In the authors' methods: Using reference gene primer amplification, nucleated cell counts were estimated. Clones were read by immunoSEQ multiplex PCR, and TCRdb kept only the in-frame ones, dropping some. V, J and clone size reflect that table, while D and trimming were determined from the DNA. The sample lists some 150,000 clones, roughly 87% occurring once. This receptor was taken from a woman in her sixties with active or convalescent COVID-19. The chain carries TRBV19 and TRBJ1-1, with D unresolved. Source material: peripheral blood. The CDR3 here is CASSRTEAFF. CDR3 nucleotide sequence: TGTGCCAGTAGTCGGACTGAAGCTTTCTTT.